This entry lists 14 T cell receptor beta chains sequenced from one sample in a study of spatial heterogeneity in lung cancer. Overall study findings and caveats: Counts that tracked tumor mutation counts were those of expanded intratumoral alpha and beta TCRs.

TCRdb used MiXCR to reprocess the 5' RACE reads, holding one entry per CDR3 protein. The sample shows about 100,000 distinct CDR3 sequences, about 4.6% of them seen only once. Specified time point: sample taken at primary tumor resection. Their cognate antigens are unknown. The sequencing here drew on lung tumor tissue, taken at surgery. The receptors were gathered from a male donor with early-stage non-small cell lung cancer.

V and J are TRBV5-1 and TRBJ1-4; 7 bases are shared with TRBD1. The CDR3 is 14 amino acids. Germline loops: CDR1 SGHRS, CDR2 YFSETQ. Unmatched junction bases numbered 2, after V lost 0 bases and J lost 6 bases. The chain's CDR3 is CASSLDTGDEKLFF. CDR3 coding DNA: TGCGCCAGCAGCTTGGATACAGGGGATGAAAAACTGTTTTTT.

This clonotype appeared many times. The chain carries TRBV3-1 and TRBJ1-5; unclear D gene. This CDR3 region has 15 residues. The V end lost 1 base, the J end lost 7 bases, and 14 bases lay between the germline ends. Looked up from germline, CDR1 is LGHDT and CDR2 is YNNKEL (reference sequence). This CDR3 is CASSQAPAVGQPQHF. CDR3 nucleotide sequence: TGTGCCAGCAGCCAAGCCCCCGCGGTAGGCCAGCCCCAGCATTTT. Full variable domain (missing parts from reference TRBV3-1 and TRBJ1-5): DTAVSQTPKYLVTQMGNDKSIKCEQNLGHDTMYWYKQDSKKFLKIMFSYNNKELIINETVPNRFSPKSPDKAHLNLHINSLELGDSAVYFCASSQAPAVGQPQHFGDGTRLSIL.

This clonotype has at least ten counts. The chain links TRBV6-6 to TRBJ2-6; TRBD1 or TRBD2 may be the D gene (5 bases each). Germline CDR1 and CDR2: MNHNY and SVGAGI (reference sequence). The CDR3 covers 16 residues. Trimming took off 6 bases at V and 0 bases at J, with 12 bases between the two ends. Here the CDR3 reads CASRGRTNSGANVLTF. In DNA, the CDR3 is TGTGCCAGCAGGGGACGGACAAACTCTGGGGCCAACGTCCTGACTTTC.

This clonotype was picked up many times. One end of the junction is discordant with germline, which a read error may explain. This chain connects TRBV6-1 to TRBJ2-1; D unclear. CDR3 length: 13 amino acids. CDR1 and CDR2 (germline): MNHNS, SASEGT. The CDR3 DNA sequence: TGTGCCAGCAGTACCTACAAAGATAATGCGCAGTTCTTC. Its protein is CASSTYKDNAQFF.

The chain joins TRBV20-1 to TRBJ1-5; D not resolved. Per germline, CDR1 DFQATT and CDR2 SNEGSKA (reference sequence). The V and J ends lost 5 bases and 0 bases respectively, with 11 bases between them. This CDR3 has 14 residues. The DNA of the CDR3 is TGCAGTGCTCGACCGAGTATTAGCAATCAGCCCCAGCATTTT. Translating gives CSARPSISNQPQHF.

This clonotype was recorded many times. The J gene is TRBJ2-7, the V gene TRBV11-2; TRBD2 is a possible D gene (5 bases). CDR1 and CDR2 from the germline V gene are SGHAT and FQNNGV. The CDR3 totals 16 residues. V lost 2 bases, J lost 5 bases, and 19 bases lay in between. Written as DNA, the CDR3 is TGTGCCAGCAGCTTACTGTTTTGGGGAGCTCGGAACGAGCAGTACTTC. It specifies CASSLLFWGARNEQYF.

The J gene is TRBJ1-5, the V gene TRBV9; D gene ambiguous. The CDR3 has 14 residues. Trimming shortened V by 0 bases and J by 3 bases, and 7 bases separated the two germline ends. Germline CDR1 and CDR2: SGDLS and YYNGEE. In DNA form, the CDR3 reads TGTGCCAGCAGCGTAGAAGGGAACAATCAGCCCCAGCATTTT. Its protein product is CASSVEGNNQPQHF.

This clonotype appeared many times. This chain uses TRBV10-3 with TRBJ2-4, with a possible D match to TRBD2 (5 bases). This CDR3 contains 13 residues. Per germline, CDR1 ENHRY and CDR2 SYGVKD. The V gene lost 6 bases and the J gene lost 8 bases, with 14 bases spanning the gap. The DNA of the CDR3 is TGTGCCATCAGGGACGCGGGCAGTCACATTCAGTACTTC. Its translation: CAIRDAGSHIQYF.

This clonotype occurred once. The rearrangement links TRBV27 to TRBJ2-2; D remains unclear. Germline CDR1 is MNHEY and CDR2 is SMNVEV (reference sequence). This CDR3 has 14 residues. Trimming removed 7 bases at V and 1 base at J, with 10 bases between. The CDR3 coding sequence is TGTGCCAGCAAAGGGCCGAAGAACACCGGGGAGCTGTTTTTT. Translating it yields CASKGPKNTGELFF.

The gene calls are TRBV6-1 and TRBJ1-2; D may be TRBD1 (6 bases). V lost 5 bases and J 2 bases, leaving 9 bases between the germline ends. CDR1 is MNHNS and CDR2 is SASEGT in the germline V gene. CDR3 size: 13 residues. DNA of the CDR3: TGTGCCAGCAGTCACAGGGCCAACTATGGCTACACCTTC. Translating gives CASSHRANYGYTF.

This clonotype has at least ten counts. V is TRBV28 and J is TRBJ1-1; no definite D call. The germline CDR1 and CDR2 sequences are MDHEN and SYDVKM. The CDR3 contains 16 residues. The V gene lost 3 bases and the J gene lost 3 bases, with 17 bases spanning the gap. CDR3 in amino acids: CASSFTSPLKDTEAFF. In DNA form, the CDR3 reads TGTGCCAGCAGTTTCACCAGCCCACTTAAGGACACTGAAGCTTTCTTT.

This chain uses TRBV20-1 with TRBJ2-5; D not resolved. Between the trimmed V and J ends, which lost 6 bases and 5 bases, there was a span of 10 bases. CDR3 length: 11 amino acids. In germline, CDR1 is DFQATT, CDR2 SNEGSKA (reference sequence). For the CDR3, the DNA is TGCAGTGCGGCACATGGGGAGACCCAGTACTTC. The encoded protein is CSAAHGETQYF.

This clonotype was observed at least ten times. The chain combines TRBV6-2 or TRBV6-3 with TRBJ2-4, with 11 bases that match TRBD2. V was clipped by 2 bases and J by 1 base; unmatched bases: 10. Germline CDR1 is MNHEY and CDR2 is SVGEGT. The CDR3 sequence is 19 residues long. The CDR3 reads CASSYPLLAGDGAKNIQYF. As DNA, the CDR3 is TGTGCCAGCAGTTACCCTTTACTAGCGGGAGACGGCGCCAAAAACATTCAGTACTTC.

This clonotype showed up many times. The chain employs TRBV7-9 and TRBJ1-4, with unresolved D. Per the germline V gene, CDR1 is SEHNR and CDR2 is FQNEAQ (reference sequence). The CDR3 contains 15 residues. The ends were cut back, 5 bases at V and 8 bases at J, with 18 bases in the middle. The CDR3 sequence is CASSPGRTIGEKLFF. The CDR3 coding sequence is TGTGCCAGCAGCCCAGGCCGGACCATCGGGGAAAAACTGTTTTTT.